The 30 T cell receptor beta chains below were found in one sample sequenced in a study of T cell responses to AZD1222 COVID-19 vaccine (dated by TCRdb to the early 2020s). In light of the paper, this sample's time point label describes: baseline before first vaccination. The library was generated by the immunoSEQ multiplex PCR assay. The source is immuneACCESS, and TCRdb retained only in-frame sequences with V and J called. Part of the clones is not carried over; for the studies checked, unresolved V genes explain less than half of this, and the remainder is unexplained. The sample contains about 100,000 clones, 70% to 90% of them found a single time. In total, the top ten clones hold 3% to 3.5% of the sample. The sample in question was peripheral blood, obtained on day 0 of AZD1222 vaccination. These receptor sequences come from an adult in good health.

The rearrangement links TRBV4-1 to TRBJ2-7; 12 nucleotides agree with TRBD1. CDR1 is MGHRA and CDR2 is YSYEKL in the germline V gene. The J segment lost 4 bases and the V segment lost 1 base, leaving 5 bases of the junction unmatched. The CDR3 spans 16 residues. As DNA, the CDR3 is TGCGCCAGCAGCCAAGGTGGGGGACAGGGGGCATACGAGCAGTACTTC. Encoded protein: CASSQGGGQGAYEQYF.

The chain uses TRBV19 and TRBJ1-4; D not certain. Germline V lookup: CDR1 LNHDA, CDR2 SQIVND (reference sequence). The CDR3 runs 13 residues. V lost 8 bases to trimming and J lost 7 bases, with 14 bases between them. The CDR3 is CASCADHGEKLFF. In DNA form, the CDR3 reads TGTGCCAGTTGTGCGGATCACGGTGAAAAACTGTTTTTT.

The CDR3 nucleotides read TGTGCCAGCAGCTTGGCCGCAGGACAGGGTTACCTCGAGCAGTACTTC. Protein sequence: CASSLAAGQGYLEQYF. V and J are TRBV5-4 and TRBJ2-7; 8 bases align to TRBD1. The CDR3 loop spans 16 amino acids. V was pared by 0 bases and J by 6 bases, with 11 bases of the junction left unmatched. The germline gives CDR1 SGHNT, CDR2 YYREEE (reference sequence).

The chain links TRBV6-5 to TRBJ2-7, with 7 bases aligning to TRBD1. The CDR3 has 15 residues. The trim removed 7 bases at V and 0 bases at J, leaving 9 bases unmatched. Germline CDR1 MNHEY, CDR2 SVGAGI. The DNA of the CDR3 is TGTGCCAGCATCGGCATTTCAGGGGGCTCCTACGAGCAGTACTTC. Amino acids: CASIGISGGSYEQYF.

The chain recombines TRBV11-2 with TRBJ1-6; a possible D gene is TRBD1 (6 bases). With 3 bases removed from V and 3 bases from J, the gap between germline ends came to 12 bases. This CDR3 has 16 residues. Germline V gives CDR1 SGHAT, CDR2 FQNNGV. The CDR3 bases are TGTGCCAGCAGCTTTGGACAGCGGAACTATAATTCACCCCTCCACTTT. Its translation: CASSFGQRNYNSPLHF.

This clone occurred once. V is TRBV2 and J is TRBJ1-1; tentative D call: TRBD1 (6 bases). V shed 4 bases and J shed 7 bases, with 22 bases lying between them. Germline V gene lookup returns CDR1 SNHLY and CDR2 FYNNEI. The length of the CDR3 is 16 residues. The CDR3 loop is CASSAQQGGLGIEAFF. In DNA, the CDR3 is TGTGCCAGCAGTGCTCAACAGGGTGGGTTGGGCATTGAAGCTTTCTTT. The complete variable domain, with remaining parts taken from reference TRBV2 and TRBJ1-1, reads EPEVTQTPSHQVTQMGQEVILRCVPISNHLYFYWYRQILGQKVEFLVSFYNNEISEKSEIFDDQFSVERPDGSNFTLKIRSTKLEDSAMYFCASSAQQGGLGIEAFFGQGTRLTVV.

This clone showed up just a few times. The chain uses TRBV5-1 and TRBJ2-5; D unclear. The germline V gene has CDR1 SGHRS and CDR2 YFSETQ. V was trimmed by 1 base and J by 3 bases, leaving 10 bases between them. CDR3 length equals 14 residues. The CDR3 coding sequence is TGCGCCAGCAGCTTGTCCTACAGTAAAGAGACCCAGTACTTC. Amino acids: CASSLSYSKETQYF.

V gene TRBV7-6 combines with J gene TRBJ1-1; D is unresolved. V gave up 4 bases and J gave up 2 bases, with 14 bases separating them. Per the germline V gene, CDR1 is SGHVS and CDR2 is FNYEAQ. CDR3 length equals 15 residues. This CDR3 reads CASSSYGLTNTEAFF. The DNA for the CDR3 is TGTGCCAGCAGCTCTTATGGGTTAACCAACACTGAAGCTTTCTTT.

The chain employs TRBV12-3 or TRBV12-4 and TRBJ1-2, with 7 bases identical to TRBD1. The CDR3 loop spans 13 amino acids. Germline trimming cut 3 bases from V and 10 bases from J; bases unmatched to any gene: 8. The CDR3 here is CASSFLTGWTYTF. The CDR3 region has the DNA TGTGCCAGCAGTTTCTTGACAGGGTGGACCTACACCTTC.

This clone was counted once. The V call is TRBV5-4, the J call TRBJ1-4, with D tentatively TRBD1 (6 bases). Germline CDR1 is SGHNT and CDR2 is YYREEE (reference sequence). The germline V and J ends were trimmed by 1 base and 6 bases, with 13 bases remaining between them. This CDR3 spans 15 amino acids. The CDR3 reads CASSLRKGGDEKLFF. The CDR3 bases are TGTGCCAGCAGCTTGCGGAAGGGGGGGGATGAAAAACTGTTTTTT. The variable domain in full, completed from reference TRBV5-4 and TRBJ1-4, reads ETGVTQSPTHLIKTRGQQVTLRCSSQSGHNTVSWYQQALGQGPQFIFQYYREEENGRGNFPPRFSGLQFPNYSSELNVNALELDDSALYLCASSLRKGGDEKLFFGSGTQLSVL.

The chain combines TRBV7-3 with TRBJ1-2, with a tentative D call TRBD1 (6 bases). Trimming shortened V by 1 base and J by 0 bases, and 15 bases separated the two germline ends. Germline CDR1 SGHTA, CDR2 FQGTGA. This CDR3 contains 17 residues. Here the CDR3 DNA reads TGTGCCAGCAGCTTAAGTCAGGGGCCAGTAGCTAACTATGGCTACACCTTC. Its protein product is CASSLSQGPVANYGYTF. The whole variable domain, filled in from reference TRBV7-3 and TRBJ1-2, reads GAGVSQTPSNKVTEKGKYVELRCDPISGHTALYWYRQSLGQGPEFLIYFQGTGAADDSGLPNDRFFAVRPEGSVSTLKIQRTERGDSAVYLCASSLSQGPVANYGYTFGSGTRLTVV.

CDR3 residues: CASSKGAGACNQPQHF. The CDR3 bases are TGTGCCAGCAGCAAAGGGGCCGGGGCCTGCAATCAGCCCCAGCATTTT. This chain uses TRBV21-1 with TRBJ1-5. TRBV21-1 represents a pseudogene. This CDR3 has 16 amino acids.

The genes are TRBV2 and TRBJ2-7, with 12 positions matching TRBD2. The CDR3 length is 14 residues. With V trimmed by 4 bases and J by 2 bases, 0 bases remained unmatched. Germline-derived CDR1 and CDR2 are SNHLY and FYNNEI. CDR3: CASSGTSGAYEQYF. CDR3 DNA sequence: TGTGCCAGCAGTGGGACTAGCGGGGCCTACGAGCAGTACTTC.

The chain joins TRBV12-3 or TRBV12-4 to TRBJ1-3; D is perhaps TRBD1 (6 bases). CDR3 length: 13 amino acids. Trimming stripped 5 bases from V and 4 bases from J, with 9 bases between. The CDR3 DNA is TGTGCCAGCAGTCACAGGGAAGGAAACACCATATATTTT. The encoded protein is CASSHREGNTIYF.

The chain employs TRBV3-1 (or the pseudogene TRBV3-2) and TRBJ2-3; 9 positions agree with TRBD2. Germline trimming cut 0 bases from V and 2 bases from J; bases unmatched to any gene: 12. Germline CDR1 reads LGHDT; CDR2 reads YNNKEL (reference sequence). The CDR3 length is 19 residues. The CDR3 loop is CASSQDRVASGKDTDTQYF. Here the CDR3 DNA reads TGTGCCAGCAGCCAAGATCGGGTGGCTAGCGGGAAAGACACAGATACGCAGTATTTT.

V gene TRBV24-1 combines with J gene TRBJ2-5; D may be TRBD1 or TRBD2 (5 bases each). Trimming took off 4 bases at V and 7 bases at J, with 21 bases between the two ends. The CDR3 contains 16 residues. The germline V gene encodes CDR1 KGHDR and CDR2 SFDVKD. CDR3 DNA: TGTGCCACCAGTGACGACGGACGGTCCGACAGCGGGACCCAGTACTTC. As protein: CATSDDGRSDSGTQYF.

This chain links TRBV6-4 with TRBJ2-1, with 9 bases lining up with TRBD2. Trimming removed 0 bases from V and 7 bases from J; junction bases left unmatched: 7. Germline loops: CDR1 MRHNA, CDR2 SNTAGT. The CDR3 is 16 amino acids. For the CDR3, the DNA is TGTGCCAGCAGTGACTCGAGCGCTAGCGGGGAGAATGAGCAGTTCTTC. This gives the protein CASSDSSASGENEQFF.

This clone was seen only a few times. The chain joins TRBV7-2 to TRBJ1-5, with D tentatively TRBD1 (6 bases). Germline loops: CDR1 SGHTA, CDR2 FQGNSA. This CDR3 comprises 15 residues. V lost 3 bases, J lost 5 bases, and 14 bases lay in between. The DNA of the CDR3 is TGTGCCAGCAGCTTGGTGGTGGCAGGGGATCAGCCCCAGCATTTT. Translated, it gives CASSLVVAGDQPQHF.

The V call is TRBV5-6, the J call TRBJ2-7; D possibly corresponds to TRBD2 (5 bases). The CDR3 has 13 amino acids. Germline V lookup: CDR1 SGHDT, CDR2 YYEEEE. V lost 0 bases and J 7 bases, leaving 11 bases between the germline ends. The CDR3 coding sequence is TGTGCCAGCAGCTTGGAGCAACGCGGGGAGCAGTACTTC. Translation: CASSLEQRGEQYF. Using reference TRBV5-6 and TRBJ2-7 for the parts outside the CDR3, the full variable domain is DAGVTQSPTHLIKTRGQQVTLRCSPKSGHDTVSWYQQALGQGPQFIFQYYEEEERQRGNFPDRFSGHQFPNYSSELNVNALLLGDSALYLCASSLEQRGEQYFGPGTRLTVT.

CDR3 loop: CASREGSMNTEAFF. For the CDR3, the DNA is TGTGCCAGCAGGGAGGGCTCCATGAACACTGAAGCTTTCTTT. This rearrangement joins TRBV28 to TRBJ1-1; no clear D. From germline, CDR1 is MDHEN and CDR2 SYDVKM. Trimming cost V 6 bases and J 0 bases, with 11 bases left between them. CDR3 length equals 14 residues.

This chain connects TRBV28 to TRBJ1-4; D perhaps matches TRBD1 (5 bases). This CDR3 region has 17 residues. V lost 2 bases to trimming and J lost 7 bases, with 20 bases between them. The germline V gene encodes CDR1 MDHEN and CDR2 SYDVKM. This CDR3 is CASSLDVTGLRGEKLFF. The CDR3 DNA follows: TGTGCCAGCAGTTTAGATGTAACAGGTTTGCGAGGTGAAAAACTGTTTTTT.

This chain uses TRBV6-6 with TRBJ1-1, with 9 bases matching TRBD1. Trimming took 5 bases from V and 5 from J; bases not matched to a gene: 15. The CDR3 consists of 17 residues. Germline V gene sequence: CDR1 MNHNY, CDR2 SVGAGI (reference sequence). DNA of the CDR3: TGTGCCAGCAGTCCCGGGGGGACAGGGTCCTTGGGGACTGAAGCTTTCTTT. It codes for CASSPGGTGSLGTEAFF.

This sequence joins TRBV2 and TRBJ2-3; TRBD2 aligns across 9 bases. Germline V gene data show CDR1 as SNHLY and CDR2 as FYNNEI. This CDR3 comprises 16 residues. V trimming: 3 bases; J trimming: 3 bases; junction bases outside the gene matches: 7. CDR3 region: CASSDRLAGWTDTQYF. The CDR3 nucleotides are TGTGCCAGCAGTGACCGGCTAGCGGGGTGGACAGATACGCAGTATTTT.

The chain employs TRBV28 and TRBJ1-5, with D unresolved. V was trimmed by 2 bases and J by 4 bases, leaving 15 bases between them. Looked up from germline, CDR1 is MDHEN and CDR2 is SYDVKM. This CDR3 is built from 16 residues. CDR3 coding DNA: TGTGCCAGCAGTTTAACGACGTCCGGTGGGAATCAGCCCCAGCATTTT. Amino acids: CASSLTTSGGNQPQHF.

The genes are TRBV5-1 and TRBJ2-2; D is ambiguous. Germline V gene sequence: CDR1 SGHRS, CDR2 YFSETQ. V dropped 0 bases and J dropped 0 bases, with 9 bases sitting between them. The CDR3 spans 16 residues. The DNA for the CDR3 is TGCGCCAGCAGCTTGGATTATAGGGCGAACACCGGGGAGCTGTTTTTT. Protein sequence: CASSLDYRANTGELFF.

On this clone: Other DNA variants within this sample encode the same CDR3. The chain uses TRBV30 and TRBJ1-4; no clear D gene. The CDR3 has 12 residues. V was clipped by 0 bases and J by 7 bases, with 6 bases between them. Germline loops: CDR1 GTSNPN, CDR2 SVGIG (reference sequence). CDR3 in DNA: TGTGCCTGGAGTGTAAGTGGTGAAAAACTGTTTTTT. It codes for CAWSVSGEKLFF.

The J gene is TRBJ2-7, the V gene TRBV2; D unclear. The ends were cut back, 2 bases at V and 2 bases at J, with 10 bases in the middle. The CDR3 spans 14 residues. The germline gives CDR1 SNHLY, CDR2 FYNNEI. In nucleotides, the CDR3 is TGTGCCAGCAGTGAATGGTACTCCCCCTACGAGCAGTACTTC. It is translated as CASSEWYSPYEQYF.

V gene TRBV6-5 combines with J gene TRBJ2-1; tentative D call: TRBD1 (5 bases). Trimming took 7 bases from V and 3 from J, leaving 10 bases between them. Germline V gene lookup returns CDR1 MNHEY and CDR2 SVGAGI. The CDR3 has 13 amino acids. The CDR3 region is CASTRDSYNEQFF. DNA of the CDR3: TGTGCCAGCACCAGAGACAGCTACAATGAGCAGTTCTTC.

The chain employs TRBV28 and TRBJ1-1; D gene unclear. Germline V gives CDR1 MDHEN, CDR2 SYDVKM. V dropped 2 bases and J dropped 5 bases, with 6 bases sitting between them. CDR3 length: 12 residues. As DNA, the CDR3 is TGTGCCAGCAGTTTAGTCATAACTGAAGCTTTCTTT. It encodes CASSLVITEAFF.

The CDR3 DNA reads TGTGCCAGTAGTTTGGCACAGACGACTCTAACCGGGGAGCTGTTTTTT. Encoded protein: CASSLAQTTLTGELFF. The chain has TRBV19 and TRBJ2-2; no firm D call. The CDR3 is 16 residues long. Germline CDR1 reads LNHDA; CDR2 reads SQIVND (reference sequence). V lost 5 bases and J lost 5, with 18 bases in between. Drawing the rest from reference TRBV19 and TRBJ2-2, the complete variable domain is DGGITQSPKYLFRKEGQNVTLSCEQNLNHDAMYWYRQDPGQGLRLIYYSQIVNDFQKGDIAEGYSVSREKKESFPLTVTSAQKNPTAFYLCASSLAQTTLTGELFFGEGSRLTVL.